This passage covers 30 T cell receptor beta chains from one sample sequenced in a study of T cells expressing NK-cell markers (dated by TCRdb to the early 2020s). Libraries were constructed by 5' RACE. The sequencer was an Illumina HiSeq 2000. With the reads reprocessed by TCRdb, a single entry stands for each CDR3 protein sequence and no DNA is reported. The table for this sample lists about 550,000 distinct CDR3 sequences. 3% to 4.5% of the sample is held by the ten biggest clonotypes. Sequenced input: blood T cells: a sorted CD56 or NKG2C T cell subset, CD4+ or CD8+ T cells, or bulk PBMC T cells (not recorded which). Every receptor here comes from a man aged 18 to 30 in good health. Donor details come from another sample of the same person, matched by shared clones.

J is TRBJ2-7 and V is TRBV6-2 or TRBV6-3; TCRdb selects TRBD2, and the lack of DNA leaves this call unchecked. The germline CDR1 and CDR2 sequences are MNHEY and SVGEGT. The CDR3 is made up of 14 amino acids. The CDR3 here is CASTAGLAVYEQYF.

The V and J genes are TRBV7-6 and TRBJ2-1. Germline lookup yields CDR1 SGHVS and CDR2 FNYEAQ. The CDR3 is 14 residues long. CDR3 residues: CASSLAAGFDEQFF. Full variable domain (missing parts from reference TRBV7-6 and TRBJ2-1): GAGVSQSPRYKVTKRGQDVALRCDPISGHVSLYWYRQALGQGPEFLTYFNYEAQQDKSGLPNDRFSAERPEGSISTLTIQRTEQRDSAMYRCASSLAAGFDEQFFGPGTRLTVL.

V usage is TRBV6-1 and J usage is TRBJ2-2; checking the TCRdb D call of TRBD2 is not possible without DNA. Germline V lookup: CDR1 MNHNS, CDR2 SASEGT. The CDR3 consists of 15 residues. The CDR3 protein is CASTHGGSITGELFF.

The V call is TRBV29-1, the J call TRBJ2-4; TCRdb gives TRBD1 as the D gene, but with no DNA this cannot be confirmed. The CDR3 contains 15 residues. CDR1 is SQVTM, CDR2 ANQGSEA, per germline. CDR3 residues: CSVTSGTGGKNIQYF.

This chain joins TRBV5-1 and TRBJ2-7; the D call from TCRdb, TRBD1, cannot be confirmed without DNA. The CDR3 is made up of 19 amino acids. Germline V lookup: CDR1 SGHRS, CDR2 YFSETQ. This chain's CDR3 is CASGQGPPGLGAGVYEQYF.

The V and J genes are TRBV27 and TRBJ1-5; TCRdb reports TRBD1, a call that lacks DNA to check it against. The CDR3 consists of 15 residues. Germline V gives CDR1 MNHEY, CDR2 SMNVEV (reference sequence). CDR3 amino acids: CASSPSTGSNQPQHF.

V usage is TRBV2 and J usage is TRBJ2-5. Germline CDR1 SNHLY, CDR2 FYNNEI. The length of the CDR3 is 15 residues. The CDR3 here is CASSSEAATQETQYF.

This chain links TRBV19 with TRBJ2-1; lacking DNA, the TRBD2 call made by TCRdb goes unchecked. Germline CDR1 and CDR2: LNHDA and SQIVND (reference sequence). This CDR3 spans 12 amino acids. CDR3 sequence reads: CASGEVHNEQFF. Variable domain in full (rest from reference TRBV19 and TRBJ2-1): DGGITQSPKYLFRKEGQNVTLSCEQNLNHDAMYWYRQDPGQGLRLIYYSQIVNDFQKGDIAEGYSVSREKKESFPLTVTSAQKNPTAFYLCASGEVHNEQFFGPGTRLTVL.

The V call is TRBV12-3 or TRBV12-4, the J call TRBJ1-3; TCRdb's D call, TRBD1, is unchecked because there is no DNA. CDR3 size: 15 residues. Here the CDR3 reads CASSLRPHSGNTIYF.

V is TRBV6-1 and J is TRBJ2-3; absent DNA, TCRdb's TRBD1 call cannot be checked. The germline CDR1 and CDR2 sequences are MNHNS and SASEGT. The CDR3 contains 15 residues. CDR3 sequence: CASNPGQRSTDTQYF.

The V and J genes are TRBV10-3 and TRBJ2-3. Germline V lookup: CDR1 ENHRY, CDR2 SYGVKD. CDR3 length equals 15 residues. The CDR3 reads CAISDASVGTDTQYF.

J is TRBJ2-1 and V is TRBV3-1; the D call from TCRdb, TRBD2, cannot be confirmed without DNA. The CDR3 sequence is 16 residues long. Per germline, CDR1 LGHDT and CDR2 YNNKEL (reference sequence). CDR3 loop: CASSQEGRTLGNEQFF.

J is TRBJ2-1 and V is TRBV7-8; no DNA is available, so the TRBD1 call from TCRdb remains unchecked. Germline CDR1 is SGHVS and CDR2 is FQNEAQ. CDR3 length equals 14 residues. The CDR3 reads CASSSGGRGVEQFF.

The chain's CDR3 is CASSPSNGYTF. V is TRBV6-2 or TRBV6-3 and J is TRBJ1-2. The CDR3 has 11 residues. CDR1 is MNHEY and CDR2 is SVGEGT in the germline V gene.

This sequence joins TRBV5-1 and TRBJ2-7; TCRdb indicates TRBD2, and absent DNA this call remains unverified. The CDR3 is made up of 14 amino acids. CDR1 and CDR2 from the germline V gene are SGHRS and YFSETQ. The CDR3 reads CASRGTSGPGEQYF.

V gene TRBV7-8 combines with J gene TRBJ2-1. This CDR3 spans 14 amino acids. CDR1 is SGHVS and CDR2 is FQNEAQ in the germline V gene. The CDR3 reads CASSQRTTWDEQFF.

This chain uses TRBV11-2 with TRBJ1-1; TCRdb lists TRBD1, though no DNA is available to test this call. CDR1 is SGHAT and CDR2 is FQNNGV in the germline V gene. This CDR3 has 16 amino acids. The CDR3 is CASSLGAGVMNTEAFF.

J is TRBJ1-3 and V is TRBV15. This CDR3 spans 16 amino acids. Germline V lookup: CDR1 LNHNV, CDR2 YYDKDF (reference sequence). Here the CDR3 reads CATSIKAPSSGNTIYF.

The chain couples TRBV18 to TRBJ1-1; there is no DNA to check the TCRdb D call of TRBD1. CDR1 and CDR2 (germline): KGHSH, LQKENI. This CDR3 spans 16 amino acids. CDR3 amino acids: CASSPWDGRRNTEAFF.

The chain uses TRBV29-1 and TRBJ2-3; checking the TCRdb D call of TRBD1 is not possible without DNA. The CDR3 totals 16 residues. Germline V gene sequence: CDR1 SQVTM, CDR2 ANQGSEA. CDR3 loop: CSVEGPDRAWADTQYF.

V usage is TRBV15 and J usage is TRBJ2-3; the D gene TCRdb calls, TRBD2, cannot be checked with no DNA. The CDR3 contains 15 residues. Per the germline V gene, CDR1 is LNHNV and CDR2 is YYDKDF (reference sequence). CDR3 in amino acids: CATSRQRERTDTQYF. The variable domain in full, completed from reference TRBV15 and TRBJ2-3, reads DAMVIQNPRYQVTQFGKPVTLSCSQTLNHNVMYWYQQKSSQAPKLLFHYYDKDFNNEADTPDNFQSRRPNTSFCFLDIRSPGLGDTAMYLCATSRQRERTDTQYFGPGTRLTVL.

The J gene is TRBJ2-2, the V gene TRBV30; TCRdb picks TRBD2, but there is no DNA to check that call. Germline V lookup: CDR1 GTSNPN, CDR2 SVGIG (reference sequence). This CDR3 spans 14 amino acids. The CDR3: CAWSVSRSAGELFF. The full variable domain, in which reference TRBV30 and TRBJ2-2 provide the parts outside the CDR3, is SQTIHQWPATLVQPVGSPLSLECTVEGTSNPNLYWYRQAAGRGLQLLFYSVGIGQISSEVPQNLSASRPQDRQFILSSKKLLLSDSGFYLCAWSVSRSAGELFFGEGSRLTVL.

J is TRBJ2-1 and V is TRBV12-3 or TRBV12-4; TCRdb reports TRBD2, a call that lacks DNA to check it against. The CDR3 has 15 amino acids. CDR3 amino acids: CASSLRGRADDEQFF.

The J gene is TRBJ2-1, the V gene TRBV12-3 or TRBV12-4; checking the TCRdb D call of TRBD2 is not possible without DNA. The CDR3 has 14 amino acids. Here the CDR3 reads CASTSRELYNEQFF.

The CDR3 is CASSLPPVRQYF. This sequence joins TRBV7-4 and TRBJ2-7; the TCRdb D gene call, TRBD1, has no DNA to confirm it. CDR1 and CDR2 (germline): SGHVT, SQSDAQ. The length of the CDR3 is 12 residues.

This sequence joins TRBV12-3 or TRBV12-4 and TRBJ2-1; the D gene TCRdb calls, TRBD1, cannot be checked with no DNA. CDR3 length: 14 amino acids. The CDR3 here is CASSPILGRNEQFF.

V and J are TRBV6-1 and TRBJ2-1. In germline, CDR1 is MNHNS, CDR2 SASEGT. The length of the CDR3 is 14 residues. The chain's CDR3 is CASSGGSRIDEQFF.

This chain uses TRBV29-1 with TRBJ2-1; TCRdb reports TRBD2, a call that lacks DNA to check it against. There are 15 residues in the CDR3. CDR1 is SQVTM, CDR2 ANQGSEA, per germline. The CDR3 here is CSGTTAGGPYNEQFF.

V and J are TRBV6-2 or TRBV6-3 and TRBJ2-4; TCRdb outputs TRBD1, but without DNA this stays unchecked. CDR1 is MNHEY, CDR2 SVGEGT, per germline. The CDR3 is made up of 13 amino acids. CDR3 sequence reads: CASRGGLLNIQYF.

The rearrangement links TRBV9 to TRBJ1-1. The CDR3 is 14 residues long. Germline assignment: CDR1 SGDLS and CDR2 YYNGEE. CDR3 loop: CASSVGTGHTEAFF.